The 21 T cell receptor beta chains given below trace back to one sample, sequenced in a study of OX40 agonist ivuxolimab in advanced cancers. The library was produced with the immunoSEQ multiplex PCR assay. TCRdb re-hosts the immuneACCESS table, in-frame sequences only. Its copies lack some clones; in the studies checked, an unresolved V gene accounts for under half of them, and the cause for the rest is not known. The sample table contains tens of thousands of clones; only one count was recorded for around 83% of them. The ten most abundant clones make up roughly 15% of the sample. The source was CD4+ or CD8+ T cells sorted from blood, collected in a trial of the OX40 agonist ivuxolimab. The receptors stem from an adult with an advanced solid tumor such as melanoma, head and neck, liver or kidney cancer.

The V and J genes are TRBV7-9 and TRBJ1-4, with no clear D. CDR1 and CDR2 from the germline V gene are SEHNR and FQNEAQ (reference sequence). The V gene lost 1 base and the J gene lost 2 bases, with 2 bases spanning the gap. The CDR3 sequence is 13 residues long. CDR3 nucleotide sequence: TGTGCCAGCAGCTTAGACACTAATGAAAAACTGTTTTTT. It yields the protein CASSLDTNEKLFF.

In DNA form, the CDR3 reads TGTGCCAGCAGCCCAGAGGGGACTGGCTACAATGAGCAGTTCTTC. Its protein is CASSPEGTGYNEQFF. The rearrangement uses TRBV7-9 and TRBJ2-1, with D possibly matching TRBD2 (6 bases). The CDR3 length is 15 residues. V was shortened by 5 bases and J by 3 bases, with 14 bases between the two germline ends. Germline V gene data show CDR1 as SEHNR and CDR2 as FQNEAQ (reference sequence).

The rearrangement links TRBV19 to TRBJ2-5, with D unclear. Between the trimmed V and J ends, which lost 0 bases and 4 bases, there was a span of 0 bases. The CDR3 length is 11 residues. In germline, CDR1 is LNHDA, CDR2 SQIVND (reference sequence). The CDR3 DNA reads TGTGCCAGTAGTATAGAAGAGACCCAGTACTTC. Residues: CASSIEETQYF.

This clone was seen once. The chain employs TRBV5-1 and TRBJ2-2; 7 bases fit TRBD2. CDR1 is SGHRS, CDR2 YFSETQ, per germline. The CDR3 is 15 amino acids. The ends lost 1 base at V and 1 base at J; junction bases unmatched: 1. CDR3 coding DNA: TGCGCCAGCAGCTTGACTAGCGTGAACACCGGGGAGCTGTTTTTT. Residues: CASSLTSVNTGELFF.

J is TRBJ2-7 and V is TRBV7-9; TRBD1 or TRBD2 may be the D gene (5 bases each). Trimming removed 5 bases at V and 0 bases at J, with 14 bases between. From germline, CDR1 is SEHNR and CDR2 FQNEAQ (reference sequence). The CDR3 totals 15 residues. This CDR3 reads CASSLGTVSSYEQYF. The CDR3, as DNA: TGTGCCAGCAGCCTCGGGACGGTGAGCTCCTACGAGCAGTACTTC.

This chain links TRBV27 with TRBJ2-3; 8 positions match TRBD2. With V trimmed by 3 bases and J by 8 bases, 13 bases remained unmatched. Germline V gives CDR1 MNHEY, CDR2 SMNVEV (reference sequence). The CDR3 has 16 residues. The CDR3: CASSLRREDARRTQYF. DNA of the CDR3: TGTGCCAGCAGTTTGCGGCGGGAGGATGCTCGGCGTACGCAGTATTTT.

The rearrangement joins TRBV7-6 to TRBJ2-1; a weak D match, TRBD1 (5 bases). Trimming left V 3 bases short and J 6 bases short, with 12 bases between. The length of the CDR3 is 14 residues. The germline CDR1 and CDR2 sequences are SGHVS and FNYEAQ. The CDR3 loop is CASSFSRAVNEQFF. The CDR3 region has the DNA TGTGCCAGCAGCTTTTCCAGGGCTGTCAATGAGCAGTTCTTC.

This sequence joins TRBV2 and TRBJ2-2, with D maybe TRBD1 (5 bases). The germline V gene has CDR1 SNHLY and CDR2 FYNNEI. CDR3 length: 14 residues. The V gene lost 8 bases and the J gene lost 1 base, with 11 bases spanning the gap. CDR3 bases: TGTGCCAGCTCGAAGGGGATGAACACCGGGGAGCTGTTTTTT. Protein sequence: CASSKGMNTGELFF.

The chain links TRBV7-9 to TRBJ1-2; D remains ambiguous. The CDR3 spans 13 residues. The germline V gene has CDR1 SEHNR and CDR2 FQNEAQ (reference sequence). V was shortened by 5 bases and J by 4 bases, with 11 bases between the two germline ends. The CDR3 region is CASSGDGVYGYTF. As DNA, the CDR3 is TGTGCCAGCAGCGGAGACGGCGTCTATGGCTACACCTTC.

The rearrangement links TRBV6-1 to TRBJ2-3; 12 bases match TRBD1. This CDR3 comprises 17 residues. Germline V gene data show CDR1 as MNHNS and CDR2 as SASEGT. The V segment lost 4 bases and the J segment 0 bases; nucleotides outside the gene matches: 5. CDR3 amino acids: CASSVRDRGLSTDTQYF. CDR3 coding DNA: TGTGCCAGCAGTGTCCGGGACAGGGGGCTTAGCACAGATACGCAGTATTTT.

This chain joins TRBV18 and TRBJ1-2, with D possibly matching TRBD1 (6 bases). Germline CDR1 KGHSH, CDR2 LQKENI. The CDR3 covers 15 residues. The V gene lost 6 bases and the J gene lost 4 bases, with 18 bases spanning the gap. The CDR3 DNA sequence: TGTGCCAGCTCCCAGTCGGACAGCCGGGGCTATGGCTACACCTTC. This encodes CASSQSDSRGYGYTF.

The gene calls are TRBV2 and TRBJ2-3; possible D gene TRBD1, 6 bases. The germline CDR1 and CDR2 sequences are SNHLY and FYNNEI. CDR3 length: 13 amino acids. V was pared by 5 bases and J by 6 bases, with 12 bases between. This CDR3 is CASSRDNGDTQYF. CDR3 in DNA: TGTGCCAGCAGTAGGGACAACGGCGATACGCAGTATTTT.

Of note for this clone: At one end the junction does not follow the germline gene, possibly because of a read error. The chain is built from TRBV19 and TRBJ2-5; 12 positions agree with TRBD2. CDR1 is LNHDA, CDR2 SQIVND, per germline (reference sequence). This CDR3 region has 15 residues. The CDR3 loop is CASSILAGGQGTQYF. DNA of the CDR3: TGTGCCAGTAGTATTCTAGCGGGAGGGCAAGGGACCCAGTACTTC. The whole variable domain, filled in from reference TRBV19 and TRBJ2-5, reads DGGITQSPKYLFRKEGQNVTLSCEQNLNHDAMYWYRQDPGQGLRLIYYSQIVNDFQKGDIAEGYSVSREKKESFPLTVTSAQKNPTAFYLCASSILAGGQGTQYFGPGTRLLVL.

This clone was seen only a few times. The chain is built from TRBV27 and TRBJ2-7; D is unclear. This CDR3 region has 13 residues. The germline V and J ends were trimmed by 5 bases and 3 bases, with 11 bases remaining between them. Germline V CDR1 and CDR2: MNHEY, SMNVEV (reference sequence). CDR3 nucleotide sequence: TGTGCCAGCAGTCCTCTTTCTGGCTACGAGCAGTACTTC. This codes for CASSPLSGYEQYF.

The CDR3 loop is CASSSPGLAGTKQETQYF. CDR3 bases: TGTGCCAGCAGTTCACCGGGACTAGCGGGCACAAAGCAAGAGACCCAGTACTTC. The chain employs TRBV28 and TRBJ2-5, with 12 bases fitting TRBD2. The V gene's germline CDR1 is MDHEN and CDR2 SYDVKM. This CDR3 spans 18 amino acids. J was trimmed by 2 bases and V by 4 bases; bases with no gene match: 11.

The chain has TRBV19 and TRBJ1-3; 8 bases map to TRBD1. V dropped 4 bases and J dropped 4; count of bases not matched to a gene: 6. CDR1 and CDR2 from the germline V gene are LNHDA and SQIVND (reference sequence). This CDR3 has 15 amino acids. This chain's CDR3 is CASSTWDRRGNTIYF. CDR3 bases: TGTGCCAGTAGTACCTGGGACAGGAGAGGAAACACCATATATTTT.

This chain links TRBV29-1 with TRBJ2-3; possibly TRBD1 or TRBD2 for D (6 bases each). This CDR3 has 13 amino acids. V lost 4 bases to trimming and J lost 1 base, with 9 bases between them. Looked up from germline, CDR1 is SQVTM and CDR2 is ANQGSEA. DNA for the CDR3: TGCAGCGTTGGAAGGGGGGGCACAGATACGCAGTATTTT. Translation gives CSVGRGGTDTQYF.

CDR3 protein: CASKELNYGYTF. The CDR3 DNA is TGTGCCAGCAAGGAGCTTAACTATGGCTACACCTTC. The chain uses TRBV2 and TRBJ1-2; D is ambiguous. The CDR3 is 12 amino acids. V was cut by 7 bases and J by 1 base, with 7 bases left in between. CDR1 and CDR2 (germline): SNHLY, FYNNEI.

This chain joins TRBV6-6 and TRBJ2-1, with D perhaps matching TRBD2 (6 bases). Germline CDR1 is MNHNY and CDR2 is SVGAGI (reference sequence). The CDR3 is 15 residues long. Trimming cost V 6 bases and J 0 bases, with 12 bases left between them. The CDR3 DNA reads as TGTGCCAGCAGGGATCAGGGACTCTCCTACAATGAGCAGTTCTTC. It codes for CASRDQGLSYNEQFF.

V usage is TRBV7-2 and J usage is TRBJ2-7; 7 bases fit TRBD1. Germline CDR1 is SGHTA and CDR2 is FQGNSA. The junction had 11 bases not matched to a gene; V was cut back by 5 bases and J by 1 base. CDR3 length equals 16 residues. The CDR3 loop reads CASSLYGAGGSYEQYF. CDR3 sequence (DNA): TGTGCCAGCAGCCTCTACGGGGCAGGGGGTTCCTACGAGCAGTACTTC.

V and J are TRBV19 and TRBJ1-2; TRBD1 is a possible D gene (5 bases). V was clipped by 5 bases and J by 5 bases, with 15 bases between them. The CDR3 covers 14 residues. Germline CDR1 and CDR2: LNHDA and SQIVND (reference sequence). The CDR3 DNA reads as TGTGCCAGTAGTCCGGGGCGTTCAGGGTATGGCTACACCTTC. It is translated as CASSPGRSGYGYTF.